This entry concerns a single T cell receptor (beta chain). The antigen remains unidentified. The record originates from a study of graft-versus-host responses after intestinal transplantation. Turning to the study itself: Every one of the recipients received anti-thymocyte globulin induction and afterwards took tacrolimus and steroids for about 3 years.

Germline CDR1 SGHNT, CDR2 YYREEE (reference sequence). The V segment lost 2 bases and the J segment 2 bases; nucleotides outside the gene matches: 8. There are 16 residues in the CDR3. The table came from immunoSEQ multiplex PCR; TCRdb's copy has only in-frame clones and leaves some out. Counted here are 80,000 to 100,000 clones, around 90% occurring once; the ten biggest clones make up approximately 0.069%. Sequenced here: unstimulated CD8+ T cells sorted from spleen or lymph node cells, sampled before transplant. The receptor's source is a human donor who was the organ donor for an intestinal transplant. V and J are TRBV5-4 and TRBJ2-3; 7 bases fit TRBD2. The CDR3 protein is CASSFRGGSYTDTQYF. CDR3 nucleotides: TGTGCCAGCAGCTTCCGTGGCGGGAGTTACACAGATACGCAGTATTTT.